This T cell receptor beta chain stems from a study of spatial heterogeneity in lung cancer. Study overall: When follow-up PBMC samples existed, they were sequenced (at a median of around 2 years after resection). Detection consistently yielded more beta chains than alpha chains.

This clonotype showed up many times. What it binds is not known. Each TCR cDNA molecule carried a unique molecular identifier. MiXCR was run by TCRdb on the 5' RACE reads, yielding one entry per CDR3 protein. The data hold around 110,000 distinct CDR3 sequences, with more than 10% observed a single time. In germline, CDR1 is SQVTM, CDR2 ANQGSEA. V lost 5 bases and J lost 1; bases outside the gene matches: 4. This CDR3 is 13 amino acids long. Findings and caveats of the study: Blood contained ubiquitous expanded tumor TCRs more at resection than at follow-up.

This sample's time point: blood at routine non-recurrence follow-up after resection. The study sequenced unsorted whole RNA from tumor, nontumor lung or frozen PBMC. The V gene is TRBV29-1, the J gene TRBJ1-1, with 7 bases fitting TRBD1. The sequence derives from a male donor with early-stage non-small cell lung cancer. Sequenced here: PBMCs, sampled at follow-up. The CDR3, as DNA: TGCAGCGTTCGGACAGGTTCGAACACTGAAGCTTTCTTT. Its translation: CSVRTGSNTEAFF.